These 32 T cell receptor beta chains originate from one sample sequenced in a study of cytomegalovirus exposure and HLA in healthy donors. PCR primers comprised 60 Vbeta and 13 Jbeta primers. Clones were read by immunoSEQ multiplex PCR, and TCRdb kept only the in-frame ones, dropping some. The sample table includes tens of thousands of clones. What was sequenced was PBMCs. The receptors here all came from a man aged 35-49 years in good health and CMV-seronegative.

J is TRBJ2-2 and V is TRBV18; TRBD2 is a possible D gene (6 bases). The CDR3 length is 15 residues. CDR1 and CDR2 (germline): KGHSH, LQKENI. V was clipped by 4 bases and J by 4 bases, with 13 bases between them. The CDR3 DNA sequence: TGTGCCAGCTCACAACGTGTGGGGGGCACCGGGGAGCTGTTTTTT. Its translation is CASSQRVGGTGELFF.

The chain joins TRBV6-6 to TRBJ2-3; possibly TRBD2 for D (5 bases). The germline V gene has CDR1 MNHNY and CDR2 SVGAGI (reference sequence). Trimming cost V 2 bases and J 4 bases, with 10 bases left between them. This CDR3 is built from 14 residues. The CDR3 nucleotides read TGTGCCAGCAGTTACCTGGCGGGCCCAGATACGCAGTATTTT. It codes for CASSYLAGPDTQYF.

The chain is built from TRBV4-2 and TRBJ1-1; D ambiguous. Trimming left V 0 bases short and J 9 bases short, with 5 bases between. Germline CDR1 reads LGHNA; CDR2 reads YNFKEQ. This CDR3 has 11 residues. CDR3 coding DNA: TGTGCCAGCAGCCAAGATTCTAAAGCTTTCTTT. It is translated as CASSQDSKAFF.

This sequence joins TRBV18 and TRBJ1-2; 7 bases align to TRBD1. The CDR3 has 16 residues. Trimming removed 3 bases from V and 0 bases from J; junction bases left unmatched: 7. CDR1 is KGHSH, CDR2 LQKENI, per germline. The CDR3, as DNA: TGTGCCAGCTCACCTATGACAGGGCAGGCTAACTATGGCTACACCTTC. Translating it yields CASSPMTGQANYGYTF.

The chain recombines TRBV6-5 with TRBJ1-2, with D maybe TRBD1 (6 bases). CDR3 length equals 12 residues. Per the germline V gene, CDR1 is MNHEY and CDR2 is SVGAGI. V was trimmed by 4 bases and J by 8 bases, leaving 11 bases between them. CDR3 DNA: TGTGCCAGCAGTTCGCGGGGGCAAGGCTACACCTTC. Translated: CASSSRGQGYTF.

The V call is TRBV6-1, the J call TRBJ1-3; 8 nucleotides match TRBD1. This CDR3 has 14 residues. CDR1 MNHNS and CDR2 SASEGT come from the germline V gene. V shed 10 bases and J 4 bases; nucleotides not matched to a gene: 9. This chain's CDR3 is CAISRGTGGNTIYF. The CDR3 coding sequence is TGTGCCATTAGTCGTGGGACAGGAGGAAACACCATATATTTT.

CDR3 region: CASSITSGGADTQYF. In DNA form, the CDR3 reads TGTGCCAGTAGTATAACTAGCGGGGGGGCCGATACGCAGTATTTT. The genes are TRBV19 and TRBJ2-3, with 13 bases identical to TRBD2. The germline V gene encodes CDR1 LNHDA and CDR2 SQIVND (reference sequence). The V and J ends lost 2 bases and 6 bases, in that order; junction bases with no gene match: 2. The CDR3 spans 15 residues.

The V call is TRBV5-1, the J call TRBJ2-3; TRBD2 aligns across 13 bases. Per the germline V gene, CDR1 is SGHRS and CDR2 is YFSETQ. The V segment lost 6 bases and the J segment 2 bases; nucleotides outside the gene matches: 6. The CDR3 length is 16 residues. This chain's CDR3 is CASTRTSGGLTDTQYF. The CDR3, as DNA: TGCGCCAGCACCCGGACTAGCGGGGGCCTCACAGATACGCAGTATTTT.

The chain employs TRBV10-1 and TRBJ2-3; 9 bases align to TRBD2. CDR1 WNHNN and CDR2 SYGVQD come from the germline V gene (reference sequence). With 7 bases clipped from V and 6 bases from J, the junction kept 11 bases outside the gene matches. The CDR3 loop spans 15 amino acids. The CDR3 sequence is CASIACGGVGDTQYF. CDR3 nucleotide sequence: TGCGCCAGCATCGCTTGCGGGGGGGTGGGCGATACGCAGTATTTT.

The V gene is TRBV29-1, the J gene TRBJ1-2; TRBD1 matches at 10 bases. V dropped 4 bases and J dropped 4; count of bases not matched to a gene: 9. CDR3 length: 15 amino acids. Looked up from germline, CDR1 is SQVTM and CDR2 is ANQGSEA. The CDR3 nucleotides are TGCAGCGTTGGGGCCGGGACAGGGGTTTTCTATGGCTACACCTTC. Translating gives CSVGAGTGVFYGYTF. Combining the CDR3 with reference TRBV29-1 and TRBJ1-2 gives the whole variable domain SAVISQKPSRDICQRGTSLTIQCQVDSQVTMMFWYRQQPGQSLTLIATANQGSEATYESGFVIDKFPISRPNLTFSTLTVSNMSPEDSSIYLCSVGAGTGVFYGYTFGSGTRLTVV.

The chain is built from TRBV6-1 and TRBJ1-5; D gene unclear. Trimming took 6 bases from V and 5 from J, leaving 5 bases between them. Germline loops: CDR1 MNHNS, CDR2 SASEGT. CDR3 length equals 11 residues. CDR3 DNA: TGTGCCAGCAGCCTAGATCAGCCCCAGCATTTT. This encodes CASSLDQPQHF.

The J gene is TRBJ2-3, the V gene TRBV29-1; the match to TRBD2 covers 8 bases. The CDR3 has 18 residues. Per the germline V gene, CDR1 is SQVTM and CDR2 is ANQGSEA. J gave up 5 bases and V 3 bases, and 19 bases lay outside the gene matches. DNA of the CDR3: TGCAGCGTTGACGCCCCCTCTATGGGGGCGGGGGGCCTAGATACGCAGTATTTT. It specifies CSVDAPSMGAGGLDTQYF.

V is TRBV19 and J is TRBJ2-5; 10 nucleotides agree with TRBD2. CDR1 and CDR2 (germline): LNHDA, SQIVND (reference sequence). The CDR3 is 15 amino acids. V trimming: 4 bases; J trimming: 4 bases; junction bases outside the gene matches: 6. CDR3: CASSKTSGVRETQYF. The CDR3 bases are TGTGCCAGTAGTAAAACTAGCGGGGTGAGAGAGACCCAGTACTTC.

The rearrangement uses TRBV6-1 and TRBJ2-3; D not resolved. The CDR3 consists of 14 residues. V was trimmed by 4 bases and J by 0 bases, leaving 8 bases between them. The germline V gene encodes CDR1 MNHNS and CDR2 SASEGT. The CDR3 is CASSVKLSTDTQYF. Written as DNA, the CDR3 is TGTGCCAGCAGTGTTAAACTCAGCACAGATACGCAGTATTTT.

The chain carries TRBV10-2 and TRBJ2-7; D may be TRBD2 (6 bases). The CDR3 contains 13 residues. Germline V CDR1 and CDR2: WSHSY, SAAADI. V lost 8 bases and J 4 bases, leaving 15 bases between the germline ends. The chain's CDR3 is CASRLDQLYEQYF. The CDR3 bases are TGCGCCAGCCGACTAGATCAACTGTACGAGCAGTACTTC.

The chain uses TRBV7-2 and TRBJ1-1; possible D gene TRBD1, 5 bases. V was trimmed by 4 bases and J by 1 base, leaving 7 bases between them. The CDR3 consists of 13 residues. Germline V gene lookup returns CDR1 SGHTA and CDR2 FQGNSA. CDR3 sequence reads: CASSSGQNTEAFF. As DNA, the CDR3 is TGTGCCAGCAGCTCCGGACAGAACACTGAAGCTTTCTTT.

The J gene is TRBJ2-1, the V gene TRBV7-9, with 10 nucleotides matching TRBD2. CDR1 is SEHNR and CDR2 is FQNEAQ in the germline V gene (reference sequence). The J segment lost 7 bases and the V segment lost 5 bases, leaving 8 bases of the junction unmatched. There are 15 residues in the CDR3. CDR3 sequence reads: CASSVVAGGTNEQFF. In nucleotides, the CDR3 is TGTGCCAGCAGCGTCGTAGCGGGGGGCACTAATGAGCAGTTCTTC.

Details on this clone: At one boundary the junction diverges from the germline segment, which might be a read error. J is TRBJ2-7 and V is TRBV4-2; possibly TRBD1 for D (6 bases). The V gene's germline CDR1 is LGHNA and CDR2 YNFKEQ. The CDR3 length is 16 residues. The CDR3 sequence: CASSLRLRGSSHEQYF. CDR3 DNA sequence: TGTGCCAGCAGCCTCAGACTCAGGGGATCCTCCCACGAGCAGTACTTC.

The chain carries TRBV9 and TRBJ1-3, with D unresolved. Deletions cut 0 bases from V and 4 bases from J, with 5 bases between. The CDR3 has 13 amino acids. CDR1 is SGDLS and CDR2 is YYNGEE in the germline V gene. Written as DNA, the CDR3 is TGTGCCAGCAGCGTAGCCGGGGGAAACACCATATATTTT. Its translation is CASSVAGGNTIYF. The complete variable domain, with remaining parts taken from reference TRBV9 and TRBJ1-3, reads DSGVTQTPKHLITATGQRVTLRCSPRSGDLSVYWYQQSLDQGLQFLIQYYNGEERAKGNILERFSAQQFPDLHSELNLSSLELGDSALYFCASSVAGGNTIYFGEGSWLTVV.

V gene TRBV11-2 combines with J gene TRBJ2-1; 9 positions match TRBD1. Germline V CDR1 and CDR2: SGHAT, FQNNGV. This CDR3 has 15 residues. The J segment lost 3 bases and the V segment lost 5 bases, leaving 5 bases of the junction unmatched. Here the CDR3 DNA reads TGTGCCAGCAGCCCAGACAGGGGGAACTACAATGAGCAGTTCTTC. The encoded protein is CASSPDRGNYNEQFF.

The chain uses TRBV5-1 and TRBJ2-7, with 8 positions matching TRBD1. CDR1 is SGHRS, CDR2 YFSETQ, per germline. The V gene end was trimmed by 3 bases and the J gene end by 2 bases; junction bases not matched to a gene: 4. The CDR3 has 14 residues. The CDR3 coding sequence is TGCGCCAGCAGCTCCGGACAGGGTGCCTACGAGCAGTACTTC. Translating gives CASSSGQGAYEQYF.

The chain recombines TRBV19 with TRBJ2-1, with TRBD2 identical over 10 bases. The CDR3 has 14 residues. Germline V gene data show CDR1 as LNHDA and CDR2 as SQIVND (reference sequence). The junction had 11 bases not matched to a gene; V was cut back by 11 bases and J by 7 bases. CDR3 region: CAAAPSGGLNEQFF. CDR3 nucleotide sequence: TGTGCCGCCGCCCCTAGCGGGGGCCTTAATGAGCAGTTCTTC.

The rearrangement joins TRBV9 to TRBJ2-3; 13 nucleotides line up with TRBD2. Trimming at V came to 3 bases and at J to 8 bases, leaving 15 bases not matched to a gene. This CDR3 comprises 18 residues. Germline V gene data show CDR1 as SGDLS and CDR2 as YYNGEE. Written as DNA, the CDR3 is TGTGCCAGCAGCGCTCAAACACTAGCGGGGGGGCCTTCGTCTACGCAGTATTTT. Protein: CASSAQTLAGGPSSTQYF.

The chain couples TRBV19 to TRBJ2-6, with D perhaps TRBD1 (5 bases). There are 15 residues in the CDR3. CDR1 and CDR2 (germline): LNHDA, SQIVND (reference sequence). V was cut by 4 bases and J by 1 base, with 8 bases left in between. DNA of the CDR3: TGTGCCAGTAGTAGCCAGGGTTCTGGGGCCAACGTCCTGACTTTC. Its translation is CASSSQGSGANVLTF.

V usage is TRBV25-1 and J usage is TRBJ2-7; no firm D call. The V end lost 5 bases, the J end lost 3 bases, and 8 bases lay between the germline ends. The CDR3 runs to 12 residues. CDR1 is MGHDK, CDR2 SYGVNS, per germline. In DNA form, the CDR3 reads TGTGCCAGCAGTCGACAATTCTACGAGCAGTACTTC. Its translation: CASSRQFYEQYF.

The chain carries TRBV6-1 and TRBJ1-6; D gene uncertain. The germline V and J ends were trimmed by 5 bases and 9 bases, with 14 bases remaining between them. The germline CDR1 and CDR2 sequences are MNHNS and SASEGT. This CDR3 comprises 14 residues. Here the CDR3 DNA reads TGTGCCAGCAGTTATGGCCTAGAGGGTTCACCCCTCCACTTT. As protein: CASSYGLEGSPLHF.

DNA for the CDR3: TGTGCCAGCAGCGTGGACAGGGGAAATGGGGAAAAACTGTTTTTT. It yields the protein CASSVDRGNGEKLFF. The chain has TRBV5-5 and TRBJ1-4, with TRBD1 identical over 9 bases. The CDR3 has 15 residues. The germline V gene has CDR1 SGHKS and CDR2 YYEKEE (reference sequence). With V trimmed by 4 bases and J by 8 bases, 9 bases remained unmatched.

The V gene is TRBV10-3, the J gene TRBJ2-7, with 8 bases that match TRBD1. The V and J ends lost 0 bases and 1 base, in that order; junction bases with no gene match: 2. The CDR3 sequence is 15 residues long. The germline V gene has CDR1 ENHRY and CDR2 SYGVKD. The CDR3 here is CAISESGTGSYEQYF. In DNA, the CDR3 is TGTGCCATCAGTGAGTCGGGGACAGGTTCCTACGAGCAGTACTTC.

The chain employs TRBV7-9 and TRBJ1-5; D is undetermined. The CDR3 runs 14 residues. The germline V gene has CDR1 SEHNR and CDR2 FQNEAQ (reference sequence). Trimming shortened V by 1 base and J by 7 bases, and 11 bases separated the two germline ends. CDR3 nucleotides: TGTGCCAGCAGCTTAGATTCGGGGAAACAGCCCCAGCATTTT. This encodes CASSLDSGKQPQHF.

The chain links TRBV5-1 to TRBJ2-1; unclear D gene. The CDR3 spans 13 residues. The germline V gene has CDR1 SGHRS and CDR2 YFSETQ. Trimming stripped 0 bases from V and 4 bases from J, with 5 bases between. DNA for the CDR3: TGCGCCAGCAGCTTGGATTTATACAATGAGCAGTTCTTC. Protein: CASSLDLYNEQFF.

The chain is built from TRBV28 and TRBJ1-2; D is uncertain. This CDR3 has 12 amino acids. Germline CDR1 and CDR2: MDHEN and SYDVKM. V was trimmed by 8 bases and J by 0 bases, leaving 7 bases between them. Here the CDR3 reads CASLKANYGYTF. The CDR3 DNA reads TGTGCCAGCCTAAAAGCTAACTATGGCTACACCTTC.

The chain recombines TRBV10-3 with TRBJ2-1; D may be TRBD2 (5 bases). V lost 2 bases and J 5 bases, leaving 7 bases between the germline ends. Germline V gene sequence: CDR1 ENHRY, CDR2 SYGVKD. This CDR3 comprises 13 residues. CDR3 nucleotides: TGTGCCATCAGTGAGCCGGGGAACAATGAGCAGTTCTTC. As protein: CAISEPGNNEQFF.